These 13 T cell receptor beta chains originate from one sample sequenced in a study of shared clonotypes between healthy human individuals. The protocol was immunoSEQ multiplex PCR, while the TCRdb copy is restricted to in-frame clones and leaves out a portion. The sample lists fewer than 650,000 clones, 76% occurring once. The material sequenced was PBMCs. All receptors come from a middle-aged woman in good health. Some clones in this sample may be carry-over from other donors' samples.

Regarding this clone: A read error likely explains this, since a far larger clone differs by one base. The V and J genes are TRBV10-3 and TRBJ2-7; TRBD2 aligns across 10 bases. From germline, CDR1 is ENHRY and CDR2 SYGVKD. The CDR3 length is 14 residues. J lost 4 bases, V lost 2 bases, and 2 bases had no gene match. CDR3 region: CAISEISGRYEQYF. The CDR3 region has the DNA TGTGCCATCAGTGAGATTAGCGGGAGGTACGAGCAGTACTTC.

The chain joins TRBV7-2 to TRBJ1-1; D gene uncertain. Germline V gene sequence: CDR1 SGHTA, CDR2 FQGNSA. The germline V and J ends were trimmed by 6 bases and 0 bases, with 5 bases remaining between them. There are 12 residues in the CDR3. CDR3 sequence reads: CASRKMNTEAFF. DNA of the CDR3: TGTGCCAGCAGGAAGATGAACACTGAAGCTTTCTTT.

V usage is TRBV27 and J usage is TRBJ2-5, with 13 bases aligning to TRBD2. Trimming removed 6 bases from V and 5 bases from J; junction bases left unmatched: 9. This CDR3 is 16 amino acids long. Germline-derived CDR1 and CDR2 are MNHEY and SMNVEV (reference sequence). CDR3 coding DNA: TGTGCCAGCAGAGAAGCGGGACTAGCGGGATGGGAGACCCAGTACTTC. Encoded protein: CASREAGLAGWETQYF.

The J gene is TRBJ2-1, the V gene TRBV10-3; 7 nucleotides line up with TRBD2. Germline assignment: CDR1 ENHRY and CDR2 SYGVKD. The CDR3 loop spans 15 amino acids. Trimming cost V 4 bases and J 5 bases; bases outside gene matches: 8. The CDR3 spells CAISAASGLNNEQFF. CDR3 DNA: TGTGCCATCAGTGCCGCTAGCGGACTTAACAATGAGCAGTTCTTC.

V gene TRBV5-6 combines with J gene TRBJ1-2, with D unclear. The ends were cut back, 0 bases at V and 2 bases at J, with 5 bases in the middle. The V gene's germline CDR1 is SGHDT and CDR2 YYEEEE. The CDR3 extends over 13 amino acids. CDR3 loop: CASSLVQNYGYTF. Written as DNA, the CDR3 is TGTGCCAGCAGCTTGGTGCAGAACTATGGCTACACCTTC. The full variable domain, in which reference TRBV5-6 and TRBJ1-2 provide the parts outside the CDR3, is DAGVTQSPTHLIKTRGQQVTLRCSPKSGHDTVSWYQQALGQGPQFIFQYYEEEERQRGNFPDRFSGHQFPNYSSELNVNALLLGDSALYLCASSLVQNYGYTFGSGTRLTVV.

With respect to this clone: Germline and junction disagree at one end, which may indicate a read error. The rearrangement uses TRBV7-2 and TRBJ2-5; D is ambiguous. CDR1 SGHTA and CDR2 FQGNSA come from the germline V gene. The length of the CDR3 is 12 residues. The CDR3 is CASSLAQGTQYF. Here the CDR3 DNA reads TGTGCCAGCAGCTTAGCCCAAGGGACCCAGTACTTC.

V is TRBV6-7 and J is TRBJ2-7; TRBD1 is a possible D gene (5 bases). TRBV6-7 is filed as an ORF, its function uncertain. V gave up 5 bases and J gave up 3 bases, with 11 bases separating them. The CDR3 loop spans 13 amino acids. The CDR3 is CASSNPRVYEQYF. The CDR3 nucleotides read TGTGCCAGCAGTAATCCCAGGGTCTACGAGCAGTACTTC.

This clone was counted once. The CDR3 DNA sequence: TGTGCCAGCAGCGCTGGGGTACTGCAATATGAGCAGTTCTTC. This translates into CASSAGVLQYEQFF. V usage is TRBV11-2 and J usage is TRBJ2-1; D is unresolved. Trimming pared 5 bases from V and 8 bases from J, leaving 16 bases between. Germline CDR1 and CDR2: SGHAT and FQNNGV. The CDR3 covers 14 residues.

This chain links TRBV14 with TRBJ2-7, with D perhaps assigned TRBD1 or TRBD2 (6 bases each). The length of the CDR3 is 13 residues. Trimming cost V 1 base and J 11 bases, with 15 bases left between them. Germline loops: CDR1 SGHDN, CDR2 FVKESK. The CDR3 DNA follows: TGTGCCAGCAGCCAAGGGGTGTGGGGGGCAAAGTACTTC. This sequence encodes CASSQGVWGAKYF.

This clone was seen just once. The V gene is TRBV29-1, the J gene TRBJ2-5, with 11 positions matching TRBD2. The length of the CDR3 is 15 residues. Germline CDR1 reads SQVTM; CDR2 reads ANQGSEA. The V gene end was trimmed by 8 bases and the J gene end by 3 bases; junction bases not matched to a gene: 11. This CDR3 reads CSPRLYSGREETQYF. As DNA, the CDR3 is TGCAGCCCCCGATTATATAGCGGGAGGGAAGAGACCCAGTACTTC.

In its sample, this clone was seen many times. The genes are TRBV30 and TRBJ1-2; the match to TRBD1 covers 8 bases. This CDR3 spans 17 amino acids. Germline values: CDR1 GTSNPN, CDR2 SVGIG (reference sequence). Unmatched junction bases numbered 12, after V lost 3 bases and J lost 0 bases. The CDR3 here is CAWRSGPGGITNYGYTF. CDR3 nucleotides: TGTGCCTGGAGGTCAGGGCCAGGGGGCATTACTAACTATGGCTACACCTTC.

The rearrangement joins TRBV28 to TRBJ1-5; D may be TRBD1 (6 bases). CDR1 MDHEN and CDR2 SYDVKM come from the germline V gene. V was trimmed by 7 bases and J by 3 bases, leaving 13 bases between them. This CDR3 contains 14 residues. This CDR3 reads CASNPQGPNQPQHF. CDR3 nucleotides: TGTGCCAGCAATCCACAGGGACCCAATCAGCCCCAGCATTTT.

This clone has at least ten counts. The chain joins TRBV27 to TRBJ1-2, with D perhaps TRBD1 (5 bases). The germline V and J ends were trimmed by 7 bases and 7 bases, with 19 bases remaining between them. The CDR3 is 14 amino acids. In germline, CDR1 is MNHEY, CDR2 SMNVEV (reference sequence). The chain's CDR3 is CASKGVAPWGGYTF. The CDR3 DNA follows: TGTGCCAGCAAAGGGGTGGCGCCGTGGGGTGGCTACACCTTC.